The 31 T cell receptor beta chains reported below all come from one sample, sequenced in a study of T cells in localized non-small cell lung cancer. The method was immunoSEQ multiplex PCR; TCRdb's version includes in-frame clones alone and lacks a portion of them. The top ten hold roughly 4% of the sample, which has about 33,000 clones, under 90% seen once. The sequencing here drew on peripheral blood, taken before any cancer treatment. These receptors came from a man aged 35 to 69 with stage I lung adenocarcinoma.

The V and J genes are TRBV6-1 and TRBJ2-7, with TRBD1 matching over 10 bases. Germline assignment: CDR1 MNHNS and CDR2 SASEGT. The CDR3 runs 16 residues. V shed 2 bases and J 7 bases; nucleotides not matched to a gene: 11. The CDR3 region has the DNA TGTGCCAGCAGTGAATCTCTCCGGGACAGGGGAAGGGAGCAGTACTTC. Translated: CASSESLRDRGREQYF.

The chain has TRBV5-1 and TRBJ1-1; D gene ambiguous. V was clipped by 4 bases and J by 1 base, with 11 bases between them. The CDR3 spans 14 residues. Per germline, CDR1 SGHRS and CDR2 YFSETQ. The CDR3 protein is CASSVRTANTEAFF. CDR3 bases: TGCGCCAGCAGCGTCAGGACCGCGAACACTGAAGCTTTCTTT.

The chain couples TRBV11-1 to TRBJ2-1, with a possible D match to TRBD1 (5 bases). This CDR3 has 14 residues. Germline CDR1 is SGHAT and CDR2 is FQDESV (reference sequence). V lost 0 bases and J 14 bases, leaving 17 bases between the germline ends. The CDR3 here is CASSLAQGALEKFF. As DNA, the CDR3 is TGTGCCAGCAGCTTAGCGCAAGGGGCTTTGGAAAAGTTCTTC.

The rearrangement links TRBV9 to TRBJ2-3; TRBD2 might be the D (6 bases). The CDR3 has 17 residues. CDR1 SGDLS and CDR2 YYNGEE come from the germline V gene. Trimming took off 2 bases at V and 2 bases at J, with 18 bases between the two ends. In DNA form, the CDR3 reads TGTGCCAGCAGCGTTTCCGGGACTGCACTCCCCACAGATACGCAGTATTTT. Its translation is CASSVSGTALPTDTQYF.

The V call is TRBV9, the J call TRBJ2-3; 12 nucleotides match TRBD2. Germline V gene sequence: CDR1 SGDLS, CDR2 YYNGEE. The CDR3 totals 17 residues. V trimming: 4 bases; J trimming: 1 base; junction bases outside the gene matches: 7. The CDR3 loop is CASSPYGTSGRTDTQYF. The CDR3 nucleotides read TGTGCCAGCAGCCCCTACGGGACTAGCGGGCGCACAGATACGCAGTATTTT.

The chain combines TRBV18 with TRBJ1-3; unclear D gene. The V gene lost 3 bases and the J gene lost 4 bases, with 19 bases spanning the gap. CDR3 length: 17 residues. The germline gives CDR1 KGHSH, CDR2 LQKENI. CDR3 amino acids: CASSPSTAGSSGNTIYF. The CDR3 DNA follows: TGTGCCAGCTCACCCTCAACCGCCGGTTCATCGGGAAACACCATATATTTT. Full variable domain (outside the CDR3, taken from reference TRBV18 and TRBJ1-3): NAGVMQNPRHLVRRRGQEARLRCSPMKGHSHVYWYRQLPEEGLKFMVYLQKENIIDESGMPKERFSAEFPKEGPSILRIQQVVRGDSAAYFCASSPSTAGSSGNTIYFGEGSWLTVV.

The V gene is TRBV5-6, the J gene TRBJ1-3; possible D gene TRBD1, 6 bases. The CDR3 consists of 13 residues. Trimming shortened V by 6 bases and J by 3 bases, and 10 bases separated the two germline ends. CDR1 SGHDT and CDR2 YYEEEE come from the germline V gene. DNA for the CDR3: TGTGCCAGCACGAGGGGGAATGGAAACACCATATATTTT. This translates into CASTRGNGNTIYF.

This sequence joins TRBV6-5 and TRBJ1-1; D unresolved. The V end was cut by 1 base, the J end by 1 base, with 7 bases between. CDR3 length: 14 amino acids. Germline V lookup: CDR1 MNHEY, CDR2 SVGAGI. CDR3: CASSYLLGNTEAFF. CDR3 nucleotide sequence: TGTGCCAGCAGTTACTTACTTGGGAACACTGAAGCTTTCTTT.

The chain combines TRBV9 with TRBJ2-5; 9 positions match TRBD2. V trimming: 0 bases; J trimming: 0 bases; junction bases outside the gene matches: 6. The CDR3 runs 17 residues. The germline V gene encodes CDR1 SGDLS and CDR2 YYNGEE. CDR3 protein: CASSVGGSGGYQETQYF. CDR3 sequence (DNA): TGTGCCAGCAGCGTAGGGGGTAGCGGGGGTTACCAAGAGACCCAGTACTTC.

The rearrangement uses TRBV2 and TRBJ1-4, with D unclear. The CDR3 runs 15 residues. From germline, CDR1 is SNHLY and CDR2 FYNNEI. The germline V and J ends were trimmed by 6 bases and 0 bases, with 11 bases remaining between them. DNA for the CDR3: TGTGCCAGCAGCGCTTTGGGGACAACTAATGAAAAACTGTTTTTT. Protein sequence: CASSALGTTNEKLFF.

The chain carries TRBV6-1 and TRBJ2-7, with D maybe TRBD2 (5 bases). Gene TRBJ2-5 matches the end of the DNA better, so the J call may be wrong. The CDR3 loop spans 13 amino acids. The germline V gene has CDR1 MNHNS and CDR2 SASEGT. The CDR3 protein is CASSPSGTETQYF. The CDR3 nucleotides read TGTGCCAGCAGCCCCTCGGGAACGGAGACCCAGTACTTC.

The rearrangement links TRBV5-6 to TRBJ1-5; maybe TRBD1 (6 bases). This CDR3 comprises 15 residues. V was pared by 0 bases and J by 5 bases, with 12 bases between. Germline V gives CDR1 SGHDT, CDR2 YYEEEE. CDR3 sequence reads: CASSLAGGADQPQHF. The CDR3 DNA reads as TGTGCCAGCAGCTTGGCCGGGGGCGCGGATCAGCCCCAGCATTTT.

Only one count was recorded for this clone. This rearrangement joins TRBV6-1 to TRBJ1-2, with 7 bases that match TRBD1. V gave up 4 bases and J gave up 4 bases; unmatched junction bases: 9. Looked up from germline, CDR1 is MNHNS and CDR2 is SASEGT. The CDR3 contains 15 residues. CDR3 loop: CASSGSAGGGYGYTF. The CDR3 nucleotides read TGTGCCAGCAGTGGGTCGGCAGGGGGAGGCTATGGCTACACCTTC.

CDR3 loop: CASRSGNEQYF. CDR3 DNA: TGTGCCAGTCGATCAGGCAACGAGCAGTACTTC. The rearrangement joins TRBV6-5 to TRBJ2-7; no clear D gene. The V end was cut by 9 bases, the J end by 5 bases, with 11 bases between. Germline V gene lookup returns CDR1 MNHEY and CDR2 SVGAGI. This CDR3 has 11 amino acids.

The rearrangement uses TRBV6-5 and TRBJ1-2; 10 nucleotides agree with TRBD1. Unmatched junction bases numbered 5, after V lost 2 bases and J lost 2 bases. Looked up from germline, CDR1 is MNHEY and CDR2 is SVGAGI. The CDR3 covers 16 residues. CDR3 region: CASSYIRTGGNYGYTF. CDR3 DNA: TGTGCCAGCAGTTACATCCGGACAGGGGGGAACTATGGCTACACCTTC.

The chain employs TRBV7-7 and TRBJ2-5; TRBD1 matches 9 bases. The CDR3 is 15 residues long. Looked up from germline, CDR1 is SSHAT and CDR2 is FNYEAQ (reference sequence). The ends lost 5 bases at V and 2 bases at J; junction bases unmatched: 6. This CDR3 reads CASSEDRGLQETQYF. The CDR3 coding sequence is TGTGCCAGCAGCGAGGACAGGGGCTTACAAGAGACCCAGTACTTC.

The chain uses TRBV10-3 and TRBJ1-1, with a tentative D call TRBD1 (5 bases). Trimming shortened V by 6 bases and J by 1 base, and 15 bases separated the two germline ends. CDR3 length: 15 residues. Germline-derived CDR1 and CDR2 are ENHRY and SYGVKD. Here the CDR3 reads CAISAGPAGNTEAFF. CDR3 DNA: TGTGCCATCAGCGCGGGGCCTGCAGGGAACACTGAAGCTTTCTTT.

In its sample, this clone was seen once. J is TRBJ2-5 and V is TRBV6-1; 13 bases are shared with TRBD2. The CDR3 has 19 residues. Germline trimming cut 0 bases from V and 5 bases from J; bases unmatched to any gene: 12. Germline CDR1 is MNHNS and CDR2 is SASEGT. The DNA for the CDR3 is TGTGCCAGCAGTGAAGCTCGACGACTAGCGGGGGGTTATTATGAGACCCAGTACTTC. This encodes CASSEARRLAGGYYETQYF.

This chain uses TRBV6-6 with TRBJ1-1, with D possibly being TRBD1 (5 bases). The CDR3 consists of 12 residues. Germline V gene data show CDR1 as MNHNY and CDR2 as SVGAGI (reference sequence). The V gene lost 3 bases and the J gene lost 7 bases, with 9 bases spanning the gap. CDR3 in amino acids: CASSYPDSEAFF. The DNA for the CDR3 is TGTGCCAGCAGTTATCCCGACAGTGAAGCTTTCTTT.

This chain joins TRBV5-1 and TRBJ2-7; perhaps TRBD1 as D (6 bases). V lost 3 bases and J lost 1, with 14 bases in between. The CDR3 loop spans 15 amino acids. Germline CDR1 and CDR2: SGHRS and YFSETQ. The CDR3 sequence is CASSYGQRPSYEQYF. The CDR3, as DNA: TGCGCCAGCAGCTATGGACAGAGACCTTCCTACGAGCAGTACTTC.

This chain uses TRBV9 with TRBJ1-1; the D gene is possibly TRBD1 (5 bases). The germline V gene encodes CDR1 SGDLS and CDR2 YYNGEE. V was trimmed by 3 bases and J by 1 base, leaving 10 bases between them. This CDR3 comprises 14 residues. CDR3 loop: CASSATDRNTEAFF. In nucleotides, the CDR3 is TGTGCCAGCAGCGCCACAGACAGGAACACTGAAGCTTTCTTT.

The chain has TRBV7-9 and TRBJ2-7; 7 bases are a match to TRBD1. The J segment lost 2 bases and the V segment lost 6 bases, leaving 13 bases of the junction unmatched. Germline-derived CDR1 and CDR2 are SEHNR and FQNEAQ (reference sequence). This CDR3 contains 16 residues. The CDR3 is CASRQSGTVTTYEQYF. CDR3 coding DNA: TGTGCCAGCAGGCAATCCGGGACAGTGACTACCTACGAGCAGTACTTC.

The V call is TRBV6-1, the J call TRBJ1-2; D is possibly TRBD1 (5 bases). The V end lost 10 bases, the J end lost 3 bases, and 21 bases lay between the germline ends. CDR3 length: 15 residues. Germline CDR1 is MNHNS and CDR2 is SASEGT. CDR3 region: CATFGAASDDYGYTF. The DNA of the CDR3 is TGTGCCACCTTTGGGGCCGCGTCCGATGACTATGGCTACACCTTC.

V usage is TRBV30 and J usage is TRBJ2-1; D may match TRBD1 or TRBD2 (5 bases each). The CDR3 sequence is 16 residues long. Germline CDR1 is GTSNPN and CDR2 is SVGIG (reference sequence). Trimming pared 2 bases from V and 7 bases from J, leaving 21 bases between. The CDR3 spells CAWSRSGAQGRNEQFF. The CDR3 DNA is TGTGCCTGGAGTAGATCCGGGGCCCAGGGTAGGAATGAGCAGTTCTTC.

The chain links TRBV2 to TRBJ2-1; D may correspond to TRBD1 or TRBD2 (5 bases each). The CDR3 contains 13 residues. V lost 4 bases to trimming and J lost 5 bases, with 9 bases between them. The germline CDR1 and CDR2 sequences are SNHLY and FYNNEI. Here the CDR3 reads CASSVLGDNEQFF. DNA of the CDR3: TGTGCCAGCAGTGTCTTGGGGGACAATGAGCAGTTCTTC.

V and J are TRBV5-1 and TRBJ2-7; D unclear. The CDR3 consists of 13 residues. Germline CDR1 reads SGHRS; CDR2 reads YFSETQ. Trimming took 1 base from V and 5 from J, leaving 10 bases between them. CDR3 coding DNA: TGCGCCAGCAGCTTGCTCGATCCCCACGAGCAGTACTTC. It translates to CASSLLDPHEQYF.

CDR3 amino acids: CASSTGTYSPLHF. CDR3 bases: TGTGCCAGCAGCACCGGGACGTATTCACCCCTCCACTTT. J is TRBJ1-6 and V is TRBV11-2; tentative D call: TRBD1 (5 bases). The CDR3 extends over 13 amino acids. CDR1 is SGHAT, CDR2 FQNNGV, per germline. V dropped 5 bases and J dropped 8 bases, with 10 bases sitting between them.

CDR3 residues: CAWSFLSNAGELFF. The CDR3 DNA sequence: TGTGCCTGGAGTTTCCTTAGTAACGCCGGGGAGCTGTTTTTT. This rearrangement joins TRBV30 to TRBJ2-2; no firm D call. V shed 2 bases and J shed 6 bases, with 13 bases lying between them. CDR3 length: 14 residues. Per the germline V gene, CDR1 is GTSNPN and CDR2 is SVGIG (reference sequence).

The chain links TRBV4-2 to TRBJ1-6; 7 bases map to TRBD1. V gave up 0 bases and J gave up 7 bases; unmatched junction bases: 3. Germline V gene sequence: CDR1 LGHNA, CDR2 YNFKEQ. The CDR3 contains 15 residues. CDR3 residues: CASSQDLQGNSPLHF. The CDR3, as DNA: TGTGCCAGCAGCCAAGATCTACAGGGGAATTCACCCCTCCACTTT.

V and J are TRBV5-1 and TRBJ2-7, with TRBD2 as a possible D gene (5 bases). Germline values: CDR1 SGHRS, CDR2 YFSETQ. The CDR3 contains 14 residues. The V end was cut by 4 bases, the J end by 0 bases, with 11 bases between. Here the CDR3 DNA reads TGCGCCAGCAGCGCCTCGGACTTCTCCTACGAGCAGTACTTC. Residues: CASSASDFSYEQYF.

The chain uses TRBV4-2 and TRBJ2-3; D not certain. CDR3 length equals 17 residues. Germline CDR1 is LGHNA and CDR2 is YNFKEQ. Trimming took off 1 base at V and 2 bases at J, with 16 bases between the two ends. The CDR3 nucleotides read TGTGCCAGCAGCCAAGTCCCTAGAGACCCGATCACAGATACGCAGTATTTT. Translating it yields CASSQVPRDPITDTQYF.